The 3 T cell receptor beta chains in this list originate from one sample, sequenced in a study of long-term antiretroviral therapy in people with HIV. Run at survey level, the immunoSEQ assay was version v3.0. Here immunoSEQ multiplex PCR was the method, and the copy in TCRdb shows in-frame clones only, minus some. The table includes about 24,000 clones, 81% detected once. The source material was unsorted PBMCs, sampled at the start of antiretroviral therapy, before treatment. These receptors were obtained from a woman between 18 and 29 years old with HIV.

The DNA for the CDR3 is TGTGCCAGCAGTGATCGACAGGCAGAGAATTCACCCCTCCACTTT. This encodes CASSDRQAENSPLHF. The V and J genes are TRBV25-1 and TRBJ1-6; possibly TRBD1 for D (6 bases). The CDR3 loop spans 15 amino acids. Germline lookup yields CDR1 MGHDK and CDR2 SYGVNS. V dropped 3 bases and J dropped 7 bases, with 13 bases sitting between them.

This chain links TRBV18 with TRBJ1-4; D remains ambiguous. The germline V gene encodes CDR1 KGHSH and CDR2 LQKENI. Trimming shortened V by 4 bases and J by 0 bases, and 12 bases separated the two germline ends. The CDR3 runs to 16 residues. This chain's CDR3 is CASSLSDPTTNEKLFF. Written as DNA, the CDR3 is TGTGCCAGCTCACTGTCGGACCCTACAACTAATGAAAAACTGTTTTTT.

For the CDR3, the DNA is TGTGCCAGCAGTTACGCGGGAGGTCCTCAAGAGACCCAGTACTTC. This sequence encodes CASSYAGGPQETQYF. The rearrangement uses TRBV6-5 and TRBJ2-5; 8 bases match TRBD2. The ends lost 2 bases at V and 2 bases at J; junction bases unmatched: 4. The CDR3 spans 15 residues. Germline V CDR1 and CDR2: MNHEY, SVGAGI.